The 30 T cell receptor beta chains presented below share a single source sample, sequenced in a study of shared clonotypes between healthy human individuals. The data were produced by immunoSEQ multiplex PCR, yet TCRdb's version contains in-frame clones alone and is incomplete. The sample records 2 million to 2.5 million clones, around 95% being singletons. The sample consisted of naive CD4+ T cells sorted from blood. Subset here: CD45RA+ positively selected. These TCRs come from a man aged 18 to 29 in good health.

J is TRBJ2-5 and V is TRBV6-6, with TRBD1 identical over 12 bases. CDR3 length equals 15 residues. The V gene end was trimmed by 7 bases and the J gene end by 5 bases; junction bases not matched to a gene: 8. Per the germline V gene, CDR1 is MNHNY and CDR2 is SVGAGI (reference sequence). CDR3 in DNA: TGTGCCAGCATGGGCGGGACAGGGGGCGCGGAGACCCAGTACTTC. Translated: CASMGGTGGAETQYF.

The chain has TRBV4-3 and TRBJ2-7; D call uncertain. This CDR3 region has 15 residues. Germline CDR1 is LGHNA and CDR2 is YSLEER. The ends were cut back, 4 bases at V and 2 bases at J, with 15 bases in the middle. CDR3 in amino acids: CASSPTPTEAYEQYF. DNA of the CDR3: TGCGCCAGCAGCCCTACCCCGACTGAAGCCTACGAGCAGTACTTC.

The genes are TRBV5-1 and TRBJ2-1; no firm D call. V lost 0 bases and J lost 6, with 7 bases in between. The CDR3 consists of 13 residues. The V gene's germline CDR1 is SGHRS and CDR2 YFSETQ. In nucleotides, the CDR3 is TGCGCCAGCAGCTTGGCGTCTACCAATGAGCAGTTCTTC. Translated: CASSLASTNEQFF.

The chain links TRBV5-1 to TRBJ1-2; D remains ambiguous. The germline V and J ends were trimmed by 4 bases and 2 bases, with 9 bases remaining between them. There are 13 residues in the CDR3. CDR1 and CDR2 from the germline V gene are SGHRS and YFSETQ. Written as DNA, the CDR3 is TGCGCCAGCAGCCCCTCACAAAACTATGGCTACACCTTC. Translation gives CASSPSQNYGYTF.

The chain employs TRBV6-1 and TRBJ1-2; TRBD1 matches 9 bases. The junction had 12 bases not matched to a gene; V was cut back by 9 bases and J by 4 bases. The CDR3 consists of 15 residues. Germline-derived CDR1 and CDR2 are MNHNS and SASEGT. The CDR3 loop is CASSGQGVPIYGYTF. In DNA, the CDR3 is TGTGCCAGTTCGGGACAGGGAGTACCCATCTATGGCTACACCTTC.

The CDR3 nucleotides read TGCGCCAGCAGCGCAACAGGAGCTACCACAGATACGCAGTATTTT. Protein: CASSATGATTDTQYF. The gene calls are TRBV5-1 and TRBJ2-3, with D possibly matching TRBD1 (5 bases). CDR1 and CDR2 from the germline V gene are SGHRS and YFSETQ. The CDR3 has 15 residues. The V and J ends lost 4 bases and 2 bases respectively, with 14 bases between them.

The gene calls are TRBV6-5 and TRBJ2-7; tentative D call: TRBD1 (6 bases). V gave up 2 bases and J gave up 6 bases, with 17 bases separating them. Per the germline V gene, CDR1 is MNHEY and CDR2 is SVGAGI. The CDR3 covers 15 residues. This CDR3 is CASSYKKGRGGEQYF. The CDR3 DNA sequence: TGTGCCAGCAGTTACAAAAAGGGCAGGGGCGGCGAGCAGTACTTC.

This chain links TRBV30 with TRBJ2-7; a possible D gene is TRBD2 (6 bases). V was shortened by 8 bases and J by 1 base, with 24 bases between the two germline ends. The length of the CDR3 is 16 residues. Germline V gene data show CDR1 as GTSNPN and CDR2 as SVGIG (reference sequence). In DNA form, the CDR3 reads TGTGCCCTAAAAAGTGTGGGGGGACCCCAATCCTACGAGCAGTACTTC. Translation: CALKSVGGPQSYEQYF.

V usage is TRBV6-1 and J usage is TRBJ1-1; D possibly corresponds to TRBD1 (5 bases). Per germline, CDR1 MNHNS and CDR2 SASEGT. The CDR3 covers 15 residues. V was pared by 7 bases and J by 0 bases, with 15 bases between. The CDR3 spells CASTQAGRMNTEAFF. The DNA for the CDR3 is TGTGCCAGCACCCAAGCGGGGCGGATGAACACTGAAGCTTTCTTT.

This chain joins TRBV28 and TRBJ2-7, with 9 nucleotides matching TRBD1. The junction had 9 bases not matched to a gene; V was cut back by 5 bases and J by 7 bases. The CDR3 has 14 amino acids. The germline V gene encodes CDR1 MDHEN and CDR2 SYDVKM. For the CDR3, the DNA is TGTGCCAGCAGTGCGGGACAGGGAAGGGAAGAGCAGTACTTC. It codes for CASSAGQGREEQYF.

V gene TRBV5-4 combines with J gene TRBJ2-7; weak D call: TRBD1 (5 bases). Between the trimmed V and J ends, which lost 0 bases and 4 bases, there was a span of 14 bases. Looked up from germline, CDR1 is SGHNT and CDR2 is YYREEE (reference sequence). The CDR3 spans 15 residues. In nucleotides, the CDR3 is TGTGCCAGCAGCTTGGGTCAGGGCCTCCTATACGAGCAGTACTTC. This sequence encodes CASSLGQGLLYEQYF.

V and J are TRBV6-1 and TRBJ1-1; D remains ambiguous. Trimming removed 1 base at V and 4 bases at J, with 13 bases between. Germline assignment: CDR1 MNHNS and CDR2 SASEGT. The CDR3 has 15 amino acids. CDR3 loop: CASSEVISLGTEAFF. The DNA for the CDR3 is TGTGCCAGCAGTGAAGTAATTTCCCTCGGCACTGAAGCTTTCTTT.

This clone was observed once. The chain employs TRBV9 and TRBJ1-1, with 8 bases matching TRBD1. V gave up 3 bases and J gave up 3 bases; unmatched junction bases: 7. CDR3 length equals 15 residues. The germline V gene has CDR1 SGDLS and CDR2 YYNGEE. For the CDR3, the DNA is TGTGCCAGCAGCGGGGGGACAGGACGAGACACTGAAGCTTTCTTT. Protein: CASSGGTGRDTEAFF.

The chain has TRBV18 and TRBJ2-1; 9 bases fit TRBD2. CDR3 size: 15 residues. The trim removed 3 bases at V and 6 bases at J, leaving 6 bases unmatched. Germline CDR1 reads KGHSH; CDR2 reads LQKENI. Here the CDR3 reads CASSPGLAGRNEQFF. The CDR3 nucleotides are TGTGCCAGCTCACCGGGCCTAGCGGGGCGCAATGAGCAGTTCTTC. Complete variable domain (other parts from reference TRBV18 and TRBJ2-1): NAGVMQNPRHLVRRRGQEARLRCSPMKGHSHVYWYRQLPEEGLKFMVYLQKENIIDESGMPKERFSAEFPKEGPSILRIQQVVRGDSAAYFCASSPGLAGRNEQFFGPGTRLTVL.

This chain connects TRBV11-2 to TRBJ2-7; no clear D gene. Looked up from germline, CDR1 is SGHAT and CDR2 is FQNNGV. This CDR3 is built from 14 residues. Deletions cut 1 base from V and 3 bases from J, with 10 bases between. CDR3 residues: CASSLGIRLYEQYF. The DNA for the CDR3 is TGTGCCAGCAGCTTAGGCATTCGACTCTACGAGCAGTACTTC.

This sequence joins TRBV5-1 and TRBJ1-1; a possible D gene is TRBD1 (5 bases). Germline V CDR1 and CDR2: SGHRS, YFSETQ. The CDR3 has 17 residues. V was clipped by 0 bases and J by 1 base, with 16 bases between them. CDR3: CASSLGWATGGNTEAFF. The CDR3, as DNA: TGCGCCAGCAGCTTGGGCTGGGCAACAGGCGGGAACACTGAAGCTTTCTTT.

The chain has TRBV7-3 and TRBJ2-2; 12 bases fit TRBD1. The J segment lost 5 bases and the V segment lost 5 bases, leaving 9 bases of the junction unmatched. The CDR3 sequence is 17 residues long. Germline V gene sequence: CDR1 SGHTA, CDR2 FQGTGA. The CDR3 sequence: CASSPPGTGGETGELFF. The DNA for the CDR3 is TGTGCCAGCAGCCCGCCAGGGACAGGGGGCGAAACCGGGGAGCTGTTTTTT.

This rearrangement joins TRBV11-3 to TRBJ2-5; perhaps TRBD1 as D (6 bases). Germline V gives CDR1 SGHNT, CDR2 YENEEA. Trimming left V 3 bases short and J 2 bases short, with 16 bases between. The CDR3 consists of 16 residues. CDR3 loop: CASSLGGQTGQETQYF. The CDR3, as DNA: TGTGCCAGCAGCTTGGGCGGTCAGACAGGTCAAGAGACCCAGTACTTC. Drawing the rest from reference TRBV11-3 and TRBJ2-5, the complete variable domain is EAGVVQSPRYKIIEKKQPVAFWCNPISGHNTLYWYLQNLGQGPELLIRYENEEAVDDSQLPKDRFSAERLKGVDSTLKIQPAELGDSAVYLCASSLGGQTGQETQYFGPGTRLLVL.

The V call is TRBV7-2, the J call TRBJ1-3; unclear D gene. Germline CDR1 and CDR2: SGHTA and FQGNSA. V was clipped by 1 base and J by 8 bases, with 6 bases between them. The CDR3 has 12 amino acids. For the CDR3, the DNA is TGTGCCAGCAGCTTAGGGGGATACACCATATATTTT. Translation gives CASSLGGYTIYF.

This chain connects TRBV15 to TRBJ1-6; D is uncertain. Germline assignment: CDR1 LNHNV and CDR2 YYDKDF (reference sequence). The CDR3 is made up of 15 amino acids. Trimming shortened V by 0 bases and J by 5 bases, and 8 bases separated the two germline ends. The CDR3: CATSREENHNSPLHF. CDR3 coding DNA: TGTGCCACCAGCAGAGAAGAGAACCATAATTCACCCCTCCACTTT.

The chain has TRBV2 and TRBJ2-5; D remains unclear. The V and J ends lost 7 bases and 5 bases respectively, with 11 bases between them. CDR3 size: 12 residues. CDR1 is SNHLY, CDR2 FYNNEI, per germline. For the CDR3, the DNA is TGTGCCAGCAAAAACCCGCGGGAGACCCAGTACTTC. It is translated as CASKNPRETQYF. Drawing the rest from reference TRBV2 and TRBJ2-5, the complete variable domain is EPEVTQTPSHQVTQMGQEVILRCVPISNHLYFYWYRQILGQKVEFLVSFYNNEISEKSEIFDDQFSVERPDGSNFTLKIRSTKLEDSAMYFCASKNPRETQYFGPGTRLLVL.

This sequence joins TRBV28 and TRBJ2-3, with D uncertain. Trimming pared 7 bases from V and 9 bases from J, leaving 23 bases between. Germline CDR1 reads MDHEN; CDR2 reads SYDVKM. The CDR3 spans 15 residues. CDR3 amino acids: CASTPRGSELVTQYF. In DNA, the CDR3 is TGTGCCAGCACCCCCCGAGGCTCCGAGTTGGTGACGCAGTATTTT.

This chain links TRBV7-9 with TRBJ2-7; D ambiguous. The CDR3 has 15 residues. V was trimmed by 4 bases and J by 0 bases, leaving 13 bases between them. The germline CDR1 and CDR2 sequences are SEHNR and FQNEAQ (reference sequence). The CDR3 nucleotides are TGTGCCAGCAGCTACCTCGGGCCCACCTCCTACGAGCAGTACTTC. Its translation: CASSYLGPTSYEQYF.

V gene TRBV5-4 combines with J gene TRBJ1-2; TRBD1 agrees at 8 bases. The germline V gene encodes CDR1 SGHNT and CDR2 YYREEE (reference sequence). V shed 0 bases, J shed 4 bases, and the junction held 5 bases outside the gene matches. This CDR3 is built from 15 residues. CDR3 nucleotides: TGTGCCAGCAGCTTGGAAGGGACAGGACCCTATGGCTACACCTTC. Its translation: CASSLEGTGPYGYTF.

This clone was observed once. The chain combines TRBV7-9 with TRBJ1-6; D gene ambiguous. The CDR3 sequence is 14 residues long. Germline V gene data show CDR1 as SEHNR and CDR2 as FQNEAQ (reference sequence). V was shortened by 0 bases and J by 8 bases, with 8 bases between the two germline ends. CDR3 nucleotides: TGTGCCAGCAGCTTAGCTTACAGTCATTCACCCCTCCACTTT. As protein: CASSLAYSHSPLHF.

The chain uses TRBV9 and TRBJ2-6; D gene uncertain. CDR3 length equals 15 residues. Germline values: CDR1 SGDLS, CDR2 YYNGEE. Trimming pared 1 base from V and 2 bases from J, leaving 7 bases between. CDR3 in DNA: TGTGCCAGCAGCGTACTTGGGGCTGGGGCCAACGTCCTGACTTTC. Translated: CASSVLGAGANVLTF.

V and J are TRBV7-2 and TRBJ1-4, with 7 positions matching TRBD1. Germline V gene sequence: CDR1 SGHTA, CDR2 FQGNSA. The CDR3 is 15 residues long. With V trimmed by 3 bases and J by 8 bases, 9 bases remained unmatched. DNA of the CDR3: TGTGCCAGCAGCTTCGGAGGGGGCGGAAAAGAAAAACTGTTTTTT. Translating it yields CASSFGGGGKEKLFF.

The chain's CDR3 is CASSSRTGGGNTEAFF. The CDR3 DNA reads TGTGCCAGCAGCTCTCGGACGGGAGGGGGTAACACTGAAGCTTTCTTT. This rearrangement joins TRBV7-8 to TRBJ1-1; a possible D gene is TRBD1 (6 bases). Trimming cost V 4 bases and J 2 bases, with 17 bases left between them. The CDR3 length is 16 residues. Germline CDR1 is SGHVS and CDR2 is FQNEAQ.

J is TRBJ2-7 and V is TRBV25-1; 11 bases agree with TRBD1. The CDR3 is 15 residues long. Germline values: CDR1 MGHDK, CDR2 SYGVNS. With 3 bases clipped from V and 3 bases from J, the junction kept 4 bases outside the gene matches. CDR3 bases: TGTGCCAGCAGTGAGCCGGGACAGGGGGTCTACGAGCAGTACTTC. Translated: CASSEPGQGVYEQYF.

The V call is TRBV11-2, the J call TRBJ1-3; D unresolved. The V gene lost 4 bases and the J gene lost 2 bases, with 6 bases spanning the gap. This CDR3 comprises 13 residues. Germline V gene data show CDR1 as SGHAT and CDR2 as FQNNGV. In DNA form, the CDR3 reads TGTGCCAGCAGCTGGTCAGCTGGAAACACCATATATTTT. Translation: CASSWSAGNTIYF.